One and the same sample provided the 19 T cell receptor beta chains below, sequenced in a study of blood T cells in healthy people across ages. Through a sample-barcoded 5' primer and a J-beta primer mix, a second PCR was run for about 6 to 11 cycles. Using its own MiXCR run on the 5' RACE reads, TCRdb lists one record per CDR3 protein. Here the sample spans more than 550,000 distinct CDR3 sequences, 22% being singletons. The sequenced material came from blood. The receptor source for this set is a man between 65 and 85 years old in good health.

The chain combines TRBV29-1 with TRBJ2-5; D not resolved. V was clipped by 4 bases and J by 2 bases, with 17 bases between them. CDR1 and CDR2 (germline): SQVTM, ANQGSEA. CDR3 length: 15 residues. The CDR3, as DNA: TGCAGCGTTGTCGACCGATCGATCTTTCAAGAGACCCAGTACTTC. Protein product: CSVVDRSIFQETQYF.

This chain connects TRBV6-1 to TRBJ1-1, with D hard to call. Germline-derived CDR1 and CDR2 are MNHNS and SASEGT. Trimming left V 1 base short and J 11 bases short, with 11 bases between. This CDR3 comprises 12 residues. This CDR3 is CASSEGQARAFF. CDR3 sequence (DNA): TGTGCCAGCAGTGAAGGGCAAGCTAGGGCTTTCTTT.

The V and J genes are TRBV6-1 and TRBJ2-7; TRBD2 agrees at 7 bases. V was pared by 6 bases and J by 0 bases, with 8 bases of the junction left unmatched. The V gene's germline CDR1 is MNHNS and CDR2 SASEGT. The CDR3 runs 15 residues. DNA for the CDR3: TGTGCCAGCAGCTACGGGACTACCATCTCCTACGAGCAGTACTTC. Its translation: CASSYGTTISYEQYF.

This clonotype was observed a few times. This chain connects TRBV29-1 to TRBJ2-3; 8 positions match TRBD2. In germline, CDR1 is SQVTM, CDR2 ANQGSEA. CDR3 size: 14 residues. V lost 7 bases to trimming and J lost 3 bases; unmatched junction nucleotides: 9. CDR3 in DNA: TGCAGCGCTGGAGAGGGACTAGAGACAGATACGCAGTATTTT. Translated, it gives CSAGEGLETDTQYF.

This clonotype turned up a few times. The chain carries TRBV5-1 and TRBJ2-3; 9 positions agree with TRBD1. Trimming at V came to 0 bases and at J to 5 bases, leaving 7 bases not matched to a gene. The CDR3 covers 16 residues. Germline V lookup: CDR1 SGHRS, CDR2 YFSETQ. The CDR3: CASSLDSGTGIDTQYF. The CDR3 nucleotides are TGCGCCAGCAGCTTGGACTCCGGGACAGGGATAGATACGCAGTATTTT.

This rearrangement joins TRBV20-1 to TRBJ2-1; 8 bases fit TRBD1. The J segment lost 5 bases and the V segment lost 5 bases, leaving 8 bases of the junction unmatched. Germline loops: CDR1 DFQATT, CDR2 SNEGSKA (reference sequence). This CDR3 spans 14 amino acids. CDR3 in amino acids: CSAFTGGVNNEQFF. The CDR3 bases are TGCAGTGCTTTTACAGGGGGAGTGAACAATGAGCAGTTCTTC.

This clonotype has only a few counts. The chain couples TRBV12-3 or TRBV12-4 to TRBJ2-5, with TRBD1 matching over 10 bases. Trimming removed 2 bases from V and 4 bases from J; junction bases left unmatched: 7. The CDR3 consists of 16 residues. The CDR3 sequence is CASSLQAGQGLETQYF. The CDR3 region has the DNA TGTGCCAGCAGTTTACAGGCGGGACAGGGGTTAGAGACCCAGTACTTC.

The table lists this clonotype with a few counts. The CDR3 DNA follows: TGTGCCAGCAGTTATTATCTAGATACCTACGAGCAGTACTTC. Translated, it gives CASSYYLDTYEQYF. The V gene is TRBV6-2 or TRBV6-3, the J gene TRBJ2-7, with D uncertain. Germline assignment: CDR1 MNHEY and CDR2 SVGEGT. The CDR3 is 14 residues long. Trimming cost V 3 bases and J 2 bases, with 11 bases left between them.

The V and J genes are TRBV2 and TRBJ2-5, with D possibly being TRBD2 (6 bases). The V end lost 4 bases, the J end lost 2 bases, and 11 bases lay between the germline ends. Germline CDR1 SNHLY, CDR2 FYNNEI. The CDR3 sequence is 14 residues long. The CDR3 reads CASSGRRGQETQYF. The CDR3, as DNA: TGTGCCAGCAGTGGACGGCGGGGACAAGAGACCCAGTACTTC.

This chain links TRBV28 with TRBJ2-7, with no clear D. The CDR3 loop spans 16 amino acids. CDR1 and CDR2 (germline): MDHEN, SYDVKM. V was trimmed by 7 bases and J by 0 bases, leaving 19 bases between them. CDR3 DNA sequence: TGTGCCAGCACCCCAGGTGGAGCGCAGAGCTCCTACGAGCAGTACTTC. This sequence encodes CASTPGGAQSSYEQYF.

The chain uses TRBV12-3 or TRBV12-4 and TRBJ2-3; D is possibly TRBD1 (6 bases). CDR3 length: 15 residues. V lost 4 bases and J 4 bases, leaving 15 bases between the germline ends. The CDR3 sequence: CASSSYRVSADTQYF. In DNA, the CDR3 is TGTGCCAGCAGTTCCTACAGGGTTAGCGCAGATACGCAGTATTTT.

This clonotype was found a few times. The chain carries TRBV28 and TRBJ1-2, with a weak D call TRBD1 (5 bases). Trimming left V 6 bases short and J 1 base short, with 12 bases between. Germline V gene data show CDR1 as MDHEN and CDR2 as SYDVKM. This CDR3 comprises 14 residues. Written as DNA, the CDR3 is TGTGCCAGCAGAAAATGGAGGGGTAACTATGGCTACACCTTC. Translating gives CASRKWRGNYGYTF.

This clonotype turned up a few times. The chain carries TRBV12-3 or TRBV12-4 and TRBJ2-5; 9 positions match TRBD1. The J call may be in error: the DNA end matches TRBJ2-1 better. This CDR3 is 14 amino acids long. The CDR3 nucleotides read TGTGCCAGCAGCCCGGGACAGGGCCACCGTGAGCAGTTCTTC. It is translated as CASSPGQGHREQFF.

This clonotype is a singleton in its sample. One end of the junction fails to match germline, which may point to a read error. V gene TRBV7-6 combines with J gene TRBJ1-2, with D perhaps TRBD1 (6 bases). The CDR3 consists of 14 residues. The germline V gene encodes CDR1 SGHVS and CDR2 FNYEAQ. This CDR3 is CASSLRDGGGGYTF. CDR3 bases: TGTGCCAGCAGCTTAAGAGACGGTGGCGGGGGCTACACCTTT. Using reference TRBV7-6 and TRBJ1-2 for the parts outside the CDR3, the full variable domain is GAGVSQSPRYKVTKRGQDVALRCDPISGHVSLYWYRQALGQGPEFLTYFNYEAQQDKSGLPNDRFSAERPEGSISTLTIQRTEQRDSAMYRCASSLRDGGGGYTFGSGTRLTVV.

The CDR3 DNA reads TGTGCCAGCTGGCGAGAGGGGGGCACTGAAGCTTTCTTT. Translating gives CASWREGGTEAFF. This rearrangement joins TRBV12-3 or TRBV12-4 to TRBJ1-1; D may be TRBD1 (6 bases). This CDR3 contains 13 residues. V lost 8 bases, J lost 4 bases, and 14 bases lay in between.

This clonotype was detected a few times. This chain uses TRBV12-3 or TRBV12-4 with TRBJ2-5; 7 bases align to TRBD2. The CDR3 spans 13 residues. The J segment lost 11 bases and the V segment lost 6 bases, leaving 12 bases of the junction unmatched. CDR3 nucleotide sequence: TGTGCCAGCAGCCCGACTTGGGAGGGTGAGCAGTACTTC. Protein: CASSPTWEGEQYF.

CDR3 loop: CASSQDRAPQETQYF. CDR3 nucleotide sequence: TGCGCCAGCAGCCAAGACAGGGCCCCCCAAGAGACCCAGTACTTC. The chain joins TRBV4-1 to TRBJ2-5; TRBD1 might be the D (5 bases). Germline CDR1 MGHRA, CDR2 YSYEKL. The CDR3 has 15 residues. Between the trimmed V and J ends, which lost 0 bases and 1 base, there was a span of 9 bases.

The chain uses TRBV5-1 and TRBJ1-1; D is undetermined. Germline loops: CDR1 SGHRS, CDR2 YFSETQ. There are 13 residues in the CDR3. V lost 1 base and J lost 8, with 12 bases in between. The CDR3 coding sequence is TGCGCCAGCAGCTTGACGGCCGTACACGAAGCTTTCTTT. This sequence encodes CASSLTAVHEAFF.

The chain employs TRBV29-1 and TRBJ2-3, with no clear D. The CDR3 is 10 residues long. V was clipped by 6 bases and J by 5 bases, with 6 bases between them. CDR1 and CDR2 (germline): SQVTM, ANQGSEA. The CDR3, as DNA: TGCAGCGTGTTAGAAGATACGCAGTATTTT. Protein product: CSVLEDTQYF.